The clone carrying this TCR beta chain was seen many times. What it binds is unknown. The CDR3 covers 17 residues. CDR1 is SGHTA, CDR2 FQGNSA, per germline. The junction had 8 bases not matched to a gene; V was cut back by 10 bases and J by 0 bases. This entry is derived from a study of CD8 T cells in ankylosing spondylitis. Findings and caveats of the study: Reportedly, disease-linked clones are significantly enriched in ankylosing spondylitis patients' matched synovial fluid. Reports of some motif variants in reactive arthritis synovial fluid and blood predate this one.

Library preparation for TCR beta used quantitative 5'-RACE with molecular barcodes. TCRdb reprocessed the 5' RACE reads via MiXCR and lists one record per CDR3 protein. The sample comprises 160,000 or so distinct CDR3 sequences, roughly 10% of which are singletons, and more than 12% rests with the top ten. Sequenced: blood, either unsorted or a sorted T cell fraction (not recorded which). The chain couples TRBV7-2 to TRBJ2-1; 14 bases are shared with TRBD2. This clonotype was sampled from a female donor with ankylosing spondylitis or in good health (not recorded which). CDR3: CATGLAGGSSSYNEQFF. CDR3 sequence (DNA): TGTGCCACCGGACTAGCGGGAGGCTCGAGCTCCTACAATGAGCAGTTCTTC.